A single TCR beta chain is shown here with its context. The antigen remains undetermined. These data belong to a study of shared clonotypes between healthy human individuals. Findings of the study overall: Clonotype sharing levels among donors were expected to vary with sequencing depth.

The replicate PCRs on unsorted PBMC were given approximately 300 ng DNA, which is some 28,000 T cell genomes. The authors' processing: ImmunoSEQ sequences covered only the junction and lacked quality scores; filtering therefore differed. TCRdb's copy holds only in-frame clones and misses some; the assay was immunoSEQ multiplex PCR. V, J and clone size are those of that table, while D and trimming were read from the DNA. The sample lists a few hundred thousand clones, roughly three quarters occurring once. Every contributor of samples was a Caucasian grown-up residing in Nashville, Tennessee. The CDR3 contains 15 residues. The germline CDR1 and CDR2 sequences are SGHRS and YFSETQ. V gave up 0 bases and J gave up 3 bases; unmatched junction bases: 4.

V gene TRBV5-1 combines with J gene TRBJ2-5; 8 bases are shared with TRBD2. This clonotype was obtained from a middle-aged woman in good health. Some clones in this sample may be carry-over from other donors' samples. Input material: PBMCs. As DNA, the CDR3 is TGCGCCAGCAGCTTGGGAGCGGGGGCAGAAGAGACCCAGTACTTC. Amino acid sequence: CASSLGAGAEETQYF.